These 29 T cell receptor beta chains came from one sample sequenced in a study of OX40 agonist ivuxolimab in advanced cancers. Data came from immunoSEQ multiplex PCR; TCRdb stores just in-frame clones and leaves some out. The data show roughly 35,000 clones, roughly 82% seen once. Sequencing was performed on CD4+ or CD8+ T cells sorted from blood, taken in a trial of the OX40 agonist ivuxolimab. The receptors shown here come from an adult with an advanced solid tumor such as melanoma, head and neck, liver or kidney cancer.

The chain couples TRBV13 to TRBJ2-1, with 12 bases aligning to TRBD2. The V gene's germline CDR1 is PRHDT and CDR2 FYEKMQ (reference sequence). After removal of 0 bases from V and 9 bases from J, the junction contained 6 bases not matched to a gene. CDR3 length: 16 residues. The CDR3 loop reads CASSLGASGRVGEQFF. CDR3 nucleotide sequence: TGTGCCAGCAGCTTAGGGGCTAGCGGGAGGGTTGGTGAGCAGTTCTTC.

The chain employs TRBV6-6 and TRBJ2-7, with 7 bases lining up with TRBD1. The germline V gene has CDR1 MNHNY and CDR2 SVGAGI (reference sequence). The CDR3 loop spans 16 amino acids. With 3 bases clipped from V and 2 bases from J, the junction kept 10 bases outside the gene matches. DNA for the CDR3: TGTGCCAGCAGTTATAACCCGCGACAGGGTCCCTACGAGCAGTACTTC. This sequence encodes CASSYNPRQGPYEQYF.

V gene TRBV5-1 combines with J gene TRBJ2-2, with TRBD2 matching 12 bases. Germline assignment: CDR1 SGHRS and CDR2 YFSETQ. Germline trimming cut 3 bases from V and 4 bases from J; bases unmatched to any gene: 10. CDR3 length: 18 residues. As DNA, the CDR3 is TGCGCCAGCAGCTCTATCTTACTAGCGGGGGGTCCCACCGGGGAGCTGTTTTTT. Its translation: CASSSILLAGGPTGELFF.

Concerning this clone itself: Other DNA sequences within the sample encode an identical CDR3. CDR3 nucleotides: TGTGCCAGCAGCTTCCAGGGAGGGGAGACCCAGTACTTC. This gives the protein CASSFQGGETQYF. The chain couples TRBV7-9 to TRBJ2-5; 7 bases agree with TRBD2. Trimming at V came to 3 bases and at J to 5 bases, leaving 3 bases not matched to a gene. CDR3 size: 13 residues. The germline gives CDR1 SEHNR, CDR2 FQNEAQ (reference sequence).

The gene calls are TRBV11-3 and TRBJ1-3; tentative D call: TRBD1 (5 bases). Germline-derived CDR1 and CDR2 are SGHNT and YENEEA. There are 18 residues in the CDR3. Trimming removed 4 bases at V and 2 bases at J, with 21 bases between. The CDR3 here is CASSSPHPDGGTGNTIYF. In nucleotides, the CDR3 is TGTGCCAGCAGCTCCCCCCACCCGGACGGGGGGACTGGAAACACCATATATTTT.

This clone was seen only once. This chain joins TRBV4-1 and TRBJ1-3; D gene unclear. Trimming removed 0 bases from V and 0 bases from J, with 12 bases in between. The length of the CDR3 is 17 residues. Germline lookup yields CDR1 MGHRA and CDR2 YSYEKL. The chain's CDR3 is CASSQEGGMGSGNTIYF. The CDR3 DNA reads TGCGCCAGCAGCCAAGAAGGAGGCATGGGCTCTGGAAACACCATATATTTT.

V is TRBV2 and J is TRBJ2-2; TRBD1 is a possible D gene (6 bases). The germline CDR1 and CDR2 sequences are SNHLY and FYNNEI. The CDR3 is 19 amino acids. CDR3 nucleotide sequence: TGTGCAAGCGGCTTCCCCCCTGTTGGGCGAACAGGGATCACCGGGGAGCTGTTTTTT. Its protein product is CASGFPPVGRTGITGELFF.

J is TRBJ2-5 and V is TRBV5-1; TRBD1 agrees at 9 bases. The CDR3 covers 15 residues. The V segment lost 5 bases and the J segment 4 bases; nucleotides outside the gene matches: 9. Germline V gene data show CDR1 as SGHRS and CDR2 as YFSETQ. In DNA, the CDR3 is TGCGCCAGCAGAGACAGGGGGTCCATCGGAGAGACCCAGTACTTC. Translating gives CASRDRGSIGETQYF.

The genes are TRBV2 and TRBJ1-2, with D perhaps TRBD1 (5 bases). Between the trimmed V and J ends, which lost 6 bases and 2 bases, there was a span of 19 bases. The CDR3 loop spans 16 amino acids. In germline, CDR1 is SNHLY, CDR2 FYNNEI. The CDR3 nucleotides read TGTGCCAGCAGCCCTATTCGTAGGGGAGTCAACTATGGCTACACCTTC. It specifies CASSPIRRGVNYGYTF.

This clone occurred a few times. V gene TRBV7-9 combines with J gene TRBJ2-5; D call uncertain. CDR3 size: 12 residues. V was clipped by 8 bases and J by 5 bases, with 12 bases between them. Germline V lookup: CDR1 SEHNR, CDR2 FQNEAQ (reference sequence). The CDR3 reads CASAGPAETQYF. The CDR3 DNA is TGTGCCAGCGCTGGGCCTGCGGAGACCCAGTACTTC.

The chain links TRBV9 to TRBJ1-1; maybe TRBD1 (5 bases). CDR1 and CDR2 (germline): SGDLS, YYNGEE. The CDR3 is 16 residues long. Trimming took 3 bases from V and 1 from J, leaving 16 bases between them. The CDR3 reads CASSGADGGTNTEAFF. The CDR3 DNA reads TGTGCCAGCAGCGGTGCGGATGGGGGAACGAACACTGAAGCTTTCTTT.

This chain joins TRBV10-3 and TRBJ2-7, with 9 bases lining up with TRBD1. CDR3 size: 14 residues. Germline values: CDR1 ENHRY, CDR2 SYGVKD. The junction had 6 bases not matched to a gene; V was cut back by 3 bases and J by 6 bases. The CDR3 region is CAISEPGQGSEQYF. Written as DNA, the CDR3 is TGTGCCATCAGTGAACCGGGACAGGGATCCGAGCAGTACTTC.

The genes are TRBV11-2 and TRBJ2-7, with a weak D call TRBD1 (6 bases). This CDR3 is 16 amino acids long. The V and J ends lost 5 bases and 3 bases respectively, with 20 bases between them. Germline CDR1 reads SGHAT; CDR2 reads FQNNGV. CDR3 region: CASSHEWDNRIYEQYF. Here the CDR3 DNA reads TGTGCCAGCAGCCACGAGTGGGACAACAGAATCTACGAGCAGTACTTC.

The table lists this clone with a few counts. The chain employs TRBV5-1 and TRBJ2-5; TRBD2 matches at 9 bases. This CDR3 spans 15 amino acids. Germline values: CDR1 SGHRS, CDR2 YFSETQ. J was trimmed by 2 bases and V by 5 bases; bases with no gene match: 7. The CDR3 is CASSRASGVQETQYF. As DNA, the CDR3 is TGCGCCAGCAGTCGAGCTAGCGGGGTTCAAGAGACCCAGTACTTC. The full variable domain, its missing parts supplied by reference TRBV5-1 and TRBJ2-5, is KAGVTQTPRYLIKTRGQQVTLSCSPISGHRSVSWYQQTPGQGLQFLFEYFSETQRNKGNFPGRFSGRQFSNSRSEMNVSTLELGDSALYLCASSRASGVQETQYFGPGTRLLVL.

This clone has a single count. This chain uses TRBV7-9 with TRBJ1-4; no reliable D call. CDR1 SEHNR and CDR2 FQNEAQ come from the germline V gene (reference sequence). The CDR3 runs to 15 residues. Trimming shortened V by 4 bases and J by 1 base, and 10 bases separated the two germline ends. The CDR3 reads CASSSTHKTNEKLFF. The CDR3 DNA sequence: TGTGCCAGCAGCTCCACACACAAAACTAATGAAAAACTGTTTTTT.

The genes are TRBV4-2 and TRBJ1-1; D ambiguous. From germline, CDR1 is LGHNA and CDR2 YNFKEQ. This CDR3 contains 13 residues. Trimming removed 4 bases at V and 0 bases at J, with 6 bases between. DNA for the CDR3: TGTGCCAGCAGCCTACAGATGAACACTGAAGCTTTCTTT. Residues: CASSLQMNTEAFF.

V is TRBV5-6 and J is TRBJ2-6; TRBD1 agrees at 11 bases. The germline CDR1 and CDR2 sequences are SGHDT and YYEEEE. V dropped 4 bases and J dropped 4; count of bases not matched to a gene: 7. The CDR3 totals 17 residues. DNA for the CDR3: TGTGCCAGCAGCCTGGGACAGGGGGTGACGGGGGCCAACGTCCTGACTTTC. Its translation is CASSLGQGVTGANVLTF.

Only a few counts were recorded for this clone. V usage is TRBV10-1 and J usage is TRBJ2-3, with TRBD2 matching 8 bases. Germline values: CDR1 WNHNN, CDR2 SYGVQD (reference sequence). There are 15 residues in the CDR3. V lost 2 bases, J lost 3 bases, and 4 bases stayed unmatched. Here the CDR3 reads CASSETRLATDTQYF. CDR3 nucleotides: TGCGCCAGCAGTGAGACCCGACTAGCGACAGATACGCAGTATTTT.

This clone has only a few counts. The genes are TRBV5-1 and TRBJ2-5, with a possible D match to TRBD1 (6 bases). The CDR3 is 14 amino acids. Germline assignment: CDR1 SGHRS and CDR2 YFSETQ. Deletions cut 3 bases from V and 3 bases from J, with 12 bases between. Written as DNA, the CDR3 is TGCGCCAGCAGCTGGACTGCAGGGGAAGAGACCCAGTACTTC. This codes for CASSWTAGEETQYF. The full variable domain, its missing parts supplied by reference TRBV5-1 and TRBJ2-5, is KAGVTQTPRYLIKTRGQQVTLSCSPISGHRSVSWYQQTPGQGLQFLFEYFSETQRNKGNFPGRFSGRQFSNSRSEMNVSTLELGDSALYLCASSWTAGEETQYFGPGTRLLVL.

V usage is TRBV6-1 and J usage is TRBJ2-3, with a possible D match to TRBD1 (6 bases). CDR1 and CDR2 from the germline V gene are MNHNS and SASEGT. Trimming removed 4 bases at V and 4 bases at J, with 12 bases between. This CDR3 has 14 residues. CDR3 protein: CASSVTGTPDTQYF. In DNA form, the CDR3 reads TGTGCCAGCAGTGTCACAGGGACCCCAGATACGCAGTATTTT.

The chain uses TRBV2 and TRBJ2-3; TRBD1 might be the D (6 bases). The V and J ends lost 0 bases and 7 bases respectively, with 17 bases between them. From germline, CDR1 is SNHLY and CDR2 FYNNEI. The CDR3 is 16 amino acids. DNA of the CDR3: TGTGCCAGCAGTGAAGCGGGTGGGGCAGGGGTATATACGCAGTATTTT. This encodes CASSEAGGAGVYTQYF.

The chain links TRBV9 to TRBJ1-1; no reliable D call. The V gene lost 4 bases and the J gene lost 8 bases, with 18 bases spanning the gap. The germline V gene has CDR1 SGDLS and CDR2 YYNGEE. This CDR3 is 14 amino acids long. CDR3 protein: CASSPRVQSSEAFF. The CDR3 coding sequence is TGTGCCAGCAGCCCTCGTGTCCAGTCCTCCGAAGCTTTCTTT.

The chain employs TRBV6-1 and TRBJ2-7, with 8 bases that match TRBD1. V shed 5 bases and J 5 bases; nucleotides not matched to a gene: 5. This CDR3 is 13 amino acids long. Germline V gives CDR1 MNHNS, CDR2 SASEGT. The CDR3 DNA sequence: TGTGCCAGCAGTCCCAGGGGGCCCAACGAGCAGTACTTC. Its translation: CASSPRGPNEQYF.

This clone was seen more than once but under ten times. The chain joins TRBV7-8 to TRBJ1-1; the D is unclear. Trimming removed 5 bases at V and 5 bases at J, with 12 bases between. This CDR3 is built from 13 residues. The germline CDR1 and CDR2 sequences are SGHVS and FQNEAQ. The CDR3 loop is CASSRERSTEAFF. The CDR3 region has the DNA TGTGCCAGCAGCAGGGAAAGGTCGACTGAAGCTTTCTTT.

This chain connects TRBV30 to TRBJ1-1, with D maybe TRBD1 (5 bases). The germline gives CDR1 GTSNPN, CDR2 SVGIG (reference sequence). There are 13 residues in the CDR3. V was shortened by 0 bases and J by 7 bases, with 12 bases between the two germline ends. The CDR3 nucleotides read TGTGCCTGGAGTGTACAGACAGACAGTGAAGCTTTCTTT. This translates into CAWSVQTDSEAFF.

The chain employs TRBV28 and TRBJ2-3, with 7 bases aligning to TRBD1. The V gene's germline CDR1 is MDHEN and CDR2 SYDVKM. J lost 4 bases, V lost 5 bases, and 3 bases had no gene match. The CDR3 sequence is 13 residues long. The DNA of the CDR3 is TGTGCCAGCAGTCTTACAGGGGCAGATACGCAGTATTTT. It codes for CASSLTGADTQYF.

The chain uses TRBV18 and TRBJ1-1; no clear D gene. The CDR3 has 14 amino acids. The germline gives CDR1 KGHSH, CDR2 LQKENI. The ends were cut back, 5 bases at V and 4 bases at J, with 14 bases in the middle. The CDR3 is CASSATSSPTEAFF. CDR3 in DNA: TGTGCCAGCTCAGCGACAAGTAGCCCCACTGAAGCTTTCTTT.

The rearrangement uses TRBV5-6 and TRBJ2-1; TRBD2 agrees at 11 bases. With 4 bases clipped from V and 9 bases from J, the junction kept 9 bases outside the gene matches. Germline CDR1 reads SGHDT; CDR2 reads YYEEEE. The CDR3 contains 15 residues. The DNA for the CDR3 is TGTGCCAGCAGCCGAAGACTAGCGGGGAGTAGTGAGCAGTTCTTC. It codes for CASSRRLAGSSEQFF.

The rearrangement links TRBV11-2 to TRBJ2-3; TRBD2 matches at 8 bases. The V gene end was trimmed by 3 bases and the J gene end by 2 bases; junction bases not matched to a gene: 7. The CDR3 runs to 16 residues. Germline V lookup: CDR1 SGHAT, CDR2 FQNNGV. The CDR3 nucleotides read TGTGCCAGCAGCTTTAGCGGGGCACGATCCACAGATACGCAGTATTTT. Protein sequence: CASSFSGARSTDTQYF.